One sample yielded the 6 T cell receptor beta chains listed below, sequenced in a study of T-cell reconstitution after alpha-beta-depleted transplantation in children. Library preparation (for TCRbeta) was performed with unique molecular identifiers. TCRdb redid the calling of the PCR reads with MiXCR, one entry per CDR3 protein. Of roughly 300,000 distinct CDR3 sequences in the sample, 9.9% were seen once. The sequenced sample was PBMCs from the stem cell graft donor, obtained from the stem cell graft. Source of these receptors: a human donor who donated a stem cell graft to a child with SCID.

The chain is built from TRBV28 and TRBJ1-2; tentative D call: TRBD1 (5 bases). The CDR3 has 15 amino acids. Between the trimmed V and J ends, which lost 6 bases and 2 bases, there was a span of 16 bases. Germline CDR1 reads MDHEN; CDR2 reads SYDVKM. The CDR3 DNA reads TGTGCCAGCAGGCCCACACTTGGGGACAACTATGGCTACACCTTC. Protein product: CASRPTLGDNYGYTF.

This clonotype was counted at least ten times. V and J are TRBV5-5 and TRBJ1-1; 7 bases align to TRBD1. Unmatched junction bases numbered 4, after V lost 0 bases and J lost 2 bases. The CDR3 loop spans 15 amino acids. Germline V gene data show CDR1 as SGHKS and CDR2 as YYEKEE (reference sequence). The DNA of the CDR3 is TGTGCCAGCAGCTTGGCCGGGACAGCAAACACTGAAGCTTTCTTT. Amino acids: CASSLAGTANTEAFF. Full variable domain (remainder filled in from reference TRBV5-5 and TRBJ1-1): DAGVTQSPTHLIKTRGQQVTLRCSPISGHKSVSWYQQVLGQGPQFIFQYYEKEERGRGNFPDRFSARQFPNYSSELNVNALLLGDSALYLCASSLAGTANTEAFFGQGTRLTVV.

The table lists this clonotype with a few counts. This chain connects TRBV7-9 to TRBJ2-3; D gene uncertain. From germline, CDR1 is SEHNR and CDR2 FQNEAQ (reference sequence). The CDR3 runs to 12 residues. The germline V and J ends were trimmed by 5 bases and 5 bases, with 8 bases remaining between them. For the CDR3, the DNA is TGTGCCAGCAGCCCACCGGGAGATACGCAGTATTTT. Translating gives CASSPPGDTQYF.

The gene calls are TRBV3-1 and TRBJ1-1; D might be TRBD1 (5 bases). The germline V and J ends were trimmed by 10 bases and 4 bases, with 19 bases remaining between them. The CDR3 runs to 14 residues. Germline V CDR1 and CDR2: LGHDT, YNNKEL (reference sequence). DNA for the CDR3: TGTGCCACTTCCATGGGGGTGCCGAGCACTGAAGCTTTCTTT. This translates into CATSMGVPSTEAFF.

At least ten counts were recorded for this clonotype. The V and J genes are TRBV9 and TRBJ2-3; D ambiguous. V lost 0 bases and J 1 base, leaving 6 bases between the germline ends. The CDR3 is made up of 14 amino acids. CDR1 and CDR2 (germline): SGDLS, YYNGEE. The CDR3 nucleotides read TGTGCCAGCAGCGTAGCTCTGGGCACAGATACGCAGTATTTT. Translation: CASSVALGTDTQYF.

The CDR3 coding sequence is TGTGCCAGCAGTTGGGCTAGCCTCGAGCAGTACTTC. Its protein product is CASSWASLEQYF. V is TRBV6-6 and J is TRBJ2-7, with a tentative D call TRBD2 (5 bases). The CDR3 spans 12 residues. In germline, CDR1 is MNHNY, CDR2 SVGAGI (reference sequence). V gave up 4 bases and J gave up 6 bases, with 10 bases separating them.